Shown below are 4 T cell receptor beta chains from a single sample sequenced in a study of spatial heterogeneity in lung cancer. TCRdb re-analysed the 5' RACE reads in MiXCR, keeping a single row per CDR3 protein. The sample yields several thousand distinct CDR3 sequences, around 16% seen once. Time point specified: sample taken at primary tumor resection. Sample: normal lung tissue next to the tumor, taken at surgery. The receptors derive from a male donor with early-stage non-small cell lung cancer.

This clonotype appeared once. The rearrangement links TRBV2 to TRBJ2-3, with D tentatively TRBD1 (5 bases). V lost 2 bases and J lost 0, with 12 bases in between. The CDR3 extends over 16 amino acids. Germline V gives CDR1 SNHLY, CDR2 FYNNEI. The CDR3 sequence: CASSERWTLSTDTQYF. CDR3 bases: TGTGCCAGCAGTGAAAGGTGGACACTTAGCACAGATACGCAGTATTTT.

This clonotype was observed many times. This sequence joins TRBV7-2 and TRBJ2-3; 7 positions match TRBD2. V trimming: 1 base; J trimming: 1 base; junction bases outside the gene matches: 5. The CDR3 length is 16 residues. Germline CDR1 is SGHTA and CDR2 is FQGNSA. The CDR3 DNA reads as TGTGCCAGCAGCTTAGTCTCAAGCGGGGGCACAGATACGCAGTATTTT. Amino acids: CASSLVSSGGTDTQYF.

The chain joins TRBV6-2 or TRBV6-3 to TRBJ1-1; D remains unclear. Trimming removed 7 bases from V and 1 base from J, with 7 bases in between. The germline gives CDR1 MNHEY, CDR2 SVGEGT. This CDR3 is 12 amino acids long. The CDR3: CASTLGNTEAFF. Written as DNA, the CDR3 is TGTGCCAGCACACTCGGGAACACTGAAGCTTTCTTT.

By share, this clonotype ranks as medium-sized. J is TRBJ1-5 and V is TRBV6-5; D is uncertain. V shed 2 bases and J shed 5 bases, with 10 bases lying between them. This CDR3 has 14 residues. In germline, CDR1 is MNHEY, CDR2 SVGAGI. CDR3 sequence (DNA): TGTGCCAGCAGTTACCGAACTGGGGATCAGCCCCAGCATTTT. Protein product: CASSYRTGDQPQHF.